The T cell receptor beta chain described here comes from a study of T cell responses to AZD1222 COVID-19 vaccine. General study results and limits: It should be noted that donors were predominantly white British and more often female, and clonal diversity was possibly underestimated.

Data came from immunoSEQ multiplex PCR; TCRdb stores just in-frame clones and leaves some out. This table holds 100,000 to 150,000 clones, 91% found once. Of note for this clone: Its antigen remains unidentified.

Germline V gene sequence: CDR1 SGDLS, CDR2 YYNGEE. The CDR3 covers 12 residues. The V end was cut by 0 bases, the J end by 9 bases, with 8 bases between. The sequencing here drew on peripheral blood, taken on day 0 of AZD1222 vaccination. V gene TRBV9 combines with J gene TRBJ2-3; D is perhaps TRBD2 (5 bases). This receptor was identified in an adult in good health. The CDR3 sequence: CASSVASGTQYF. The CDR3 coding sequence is TGTGCCAGCAGCGTAGCCTCGGGGACGCAGTATTTT.